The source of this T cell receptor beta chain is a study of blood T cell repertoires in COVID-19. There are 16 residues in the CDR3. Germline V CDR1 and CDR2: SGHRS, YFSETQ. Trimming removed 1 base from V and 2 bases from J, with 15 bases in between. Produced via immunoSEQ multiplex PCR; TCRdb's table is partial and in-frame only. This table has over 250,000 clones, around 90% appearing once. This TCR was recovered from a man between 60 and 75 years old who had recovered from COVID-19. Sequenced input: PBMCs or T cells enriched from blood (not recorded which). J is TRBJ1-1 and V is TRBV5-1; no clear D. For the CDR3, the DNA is TGCGCCAGCAGCTTGCTTTCGTTAGGAGCCAACACTGAAGCTTTCTTT. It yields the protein CASSLLSLGANTEAFF.